What follows are 9 T cell receptor beta chains derived from one specimen sequenced in a study of CD8 T cells in ankylosing spondylitis. General study findings and limits: It appeared that ankylosing spondylitis blood was characterized by a TCR beta motif of several highly homologous variants.

These receptors are not linked to any known antigen. MiXCR, applied by TCRdb to the 5' RACE reads, yields one record per CDR3 protein. In the table there are under 550,000 distinct CDR3 sequences, roughly a quarter of which are singletons. Sequenced input: blood, either unsorted or a sorted T cell fraction (not recorded which). These TCRs come from a male donor with ankylosing spondylitis.

This clonotype was counted many times. This sequence joins TRBV5-1 and TRBJ2-2; tentatively, D is TRBD2 (6 bases). The V gene lost 0 bases and the J gene lost 6 bases, with 9 bases spanning the gap. Germline V lookup: CDR1 SGHRS, CDR2 YFSETQ. The length of the CDR3 is 14 residues. Written as DNA, the CDR3 is TGCGCCAGCAGCTTGGGACTAGATGCCGGGGAGCTGTTTTTT. Translating it yields CASSLGLDAGELFF.

The rearrangement joins TRBV5-1 to TRBJ2-5, with 7 bases lining up with TRBD2. Germline loops: CDR1 SGHRS, CDR2 YFSETQ. This CDR3 comprises 15 residues. V was clipped by 2 bases and J by 5 bases; unmatched bases: 9. DNA for the CDR3: TGCGCCAGCAGCTTCAGTGTGGGAGGGCAGGAGACCCAGTACTTC. Translation: CASSFSVGGQETQYF.

This clonotype was picked up a small number of times. V and J are TRBV6-2 or TRBV6-3 and TRBJ2-1, with TRBD2 as a possible D gene (6 bases). The CDR3 has 15 amino acids. V shed 5 bases and J shed 4 bases, with 15 bases lying between them. Germline loops: CDR1 MNHEY, CDR2 SVGEGT. The CDR3 DNA reads TGTGCCAGCAGTCCCTTTAGCGGAAGATACAATGAGCAGTTCTTC. Encoded protein: CASSPFSGRYNEQFF.

The sample holds a few counts of this clonotype. This chain joins TRBV7-2 and TRBJ1-5; D unresolved. This CDR3 has 14 amino acids. Looked up from germline, CDR1 is SGHTA and CDR2 is FQGNSA. Trimming removed 5 bases at V and 4 bases at J, with 12 bases between. In DNA, the CDR3 is TGTGCCAGCAGCCCTAGGTCGGGGAATCAGCCCCAGCATTTT. Translation gives CASSPRSGNQPQHF.

This sequence joins TRBV12-5 and TRBJ2-1, with 10 nucleotides matching TRBD2. The CDR3 sequence is 19 residues long. Looked up from germline, CDR1 is LGHNT and CDR2 is FRNRAP. The junction had 15 bases not matched to a gene; V was cut back by 4 bases and J by 3 bases. The CDR3 sequence is CASGSPGRASGSSYNEQFF. DNA for the CDR3: TGTGCTAGTGGTTCCCCAGGCAGAGCTAGCGGGAGTAGCTACAATGAGCAGTTCTTC.

This clonotype was observed a single time. The chain recombines TRBV5-1 with TRBJ2-1; D may be TRBD1 or TRBD2 (5 bases each). Trimming shortened V by 0 bases and J by 5 bases, and 12 bases separated the two germline ends. Germline CDR1 is SGHRS and CDR2 is YFSETQ. The CDR3 runs to 15 residues. The CDR3 DNA sequence: TGCGCCAGCAGCTTGGATTCGGGACGGGACAATGAGCAGTTCTTC. Translated: CASSLDSGRDNEQFF.

This clonotype occurred once. J is TRBJ2-5 and V is TRBV9, with D possibly TRBD1 on 5 matching bases. V gave up 1 base and J gave up 1 base, with 8 bases separating them. Per germline, CDR1 SGDLS and CDR2 YYNGEE. The CDR3 has 14 residues. The CDR3 DNA follows: TGTGCCAGCAGCGTAAGGGGTACCCAAGAGACCCAGTACTTC. Protein: CASSVRGTQETQYF.

This clonotype was seen a handful of times. V and J are TRBV5-1 and TRBJ2-1, with unresolved D. Trimming shortened V by 4 bases and J by 5 bases, and 7 bases separated the two germline ends. Germline V gene lookup returns CDR1 SGHRS and CDR2 YFSETQ. The CDR3 spans 12 residues. CDR3 sequence reads: CASSQANNEQFF. The CDR3 bases are TGCGCCAGCAGCCAAGCCAACAATGAGCAGTTCTTC.

This clonotype was counted between two and nine times. V and J are TRBV7-9 and TRBJ2-7; tentative D call: TRBD1 (6 bases). CDR3 size: 14 residues. Germline V gene sequence: CDR1 SEHNR, CDR2 FQNEAQ (reference sequence). The V end lost 1 base, the J end lost 7 bases, and 14 bases lay between the germline ends. The CDR3 sequence is CASSLVTGAQEQYV. CDR3 bases: TGTGCCAGCAGCTTAGTGACAGGTGCGCAAGAGCAGTACGTC.